This T cell receptor beta chain was captured in a study of Ad26.COV2.S vaccination and SARS-CoV-2 variants (dated by TCRdb to the early 2020s). A note on the overall study: Vaccine-arm donors came from COV1001, a multicentre, randomized, double-blind, placebo-controlled phase I-IIa trial of Ad26.COV2.S in healthy adults. Trial participants were randomized into five groups of five, in which low-dose or high-dose Ad26.COV2.S was given once or twice, or placebo was given on both occasions. The TCR-sequenced set comprised around 30 samples: some 19 Ad26.COV2.S vaccine recipients, 5 placebo recipients and 8 SARS-CoV-2 convalescent individuals. TCRbeta repertoire sequencing served as the tool for gauging how specific and how broad the SARS-CoV-2-reactive T cell receptors were following Ad26.COV2.S vaccination. Ad26.COV2.S was given intramuscularly at 5x10^10 or 1x10^11 viral particles, as a single shot or as two shots 56 days apart. Blinding of investigators to trial group allocation was maintained during experiments and outcome assessment. The investigation overall reported the following: Substantial breadth of spike-specific CD8+ and CD4+ T cell responses was reported after vaccination. The study was not powered to compare responses between vaccine doses or regimens. Higher spike-specific TCR breadth was observed in Ad26.COV2.S recipients than in placebo recipients (P = 0.0014). The authors noted that total T cell responses may have been underestimated by the TCR breadth and depth analyses. Comparable non-spike TCR breadth was observed between vaccine and placebo recipients, consistent with only spike being contained in the vaccine.

In light of the paper, this sample's treatment or condition label describes: around 19 received Ad26.COV2.S at low or high dose, single or two shots; about 5 received placebo; per-sample allocation not given. For vaccine and placebo recipients, repertoires were sequenced using samples collected on day 63 after the first injection. Cohort 1b enrolled 25 to 30 adults aged 18-55 years at a single site in Boston, USA, between 29 July and 7 August 2020. As a vaccine, Ad26.COV2.S was a replication-incompetent adenovirus type 26 vector that expressed a prefusion-stabilized SARS-CoV-2 spike protein derived from the original Wuhan strain. The immunoSEQ Assay was used to sequence TCRbeta CDR3 regions. After extraction, genomic DNA underwent amplification by bias-controlled multiplex PCR, followed by high-throughput sequencing. As for how the authors treated the data: To quantify the absolute abundance of every unique TCRbeta CDR3 region, sequences were collapsed and filtered. Usable DNA was measured by amplifying reference genes present in all nucleated cells, and TCRbeta template counts were normalized to that usable DNA to estimate T cell fraction. Repertoire TCRs were annotated as SARS-CoV-2-specific by exact matching of V gene, CDR3 amino acid sequence and J gene to a known reactive TCR set. The reference SARS-CoV-2 TCR set was obtained from MIRA and was filtered for enrichment in COVID-19-positive ImmuneCODE repertoires, whereby public or cross-reactive TCRs were removed. Using the MIRA antigens, annotated TCRs were further analysed by specific ORF or by position within an ORF. Breadth was defined as annotated unique rearrangements over total unique productive rearrangements; depth was the summed frequency of those rearrangements. Two-sided Wilcoxon rank-sum tests were applied when comparing TCR breadth between groups. The immuneACCESS repertoire file appears here via TCRdb, limited to in-frame rearrangements. These files lack a portion of the clones; in checked studies, under half of the deficit traces to unresolved V genes, and the cause of the others is not known. V, J and clone size were drawn from that table, and D and trimming were deduced from the DNA. In all, the sample holds hundreds of thousands of clones, and roughly 84% of those were seen once. More than 3% of the sample is held by the ten biggest clonotypes.

Trimming at the junction amounts to 4 bases on V and 0 bases on J, and the germline ends lie 14 bases apart. Reading the germline V gene gives CDR1 SGHRS and CDR2 YFSETQ. Inclusive of the bounding cysteine and phenylalanine, the CDR3 is 16 residues long. Left in the record is the CDR3 DNA by itself, 48 bases read in frame from the first base. This clone has more than one count but fewer than ten. Its target antigen remains unknown. Per-base qualities were not stored, and no clone one base away is much larger. In this chain, TRBV5-1 is recombined with TRBJ1-3; the best D guess is TRBD1, with 5 bases matching. The sample here was peripheral blood, taken in a trial of Ad26.COV2.S vaccine versus placebo. The origin of this receptor is a person between 18 and 65 years old who received the Ad26.COV2.S COVID-19 vaccine or a placebo. The nucleotide sequence is given as TGCGCCAGCAGCCTTATTGACAGCTACTCTGGAAACACCATATATTTT. It specifies CASSLIDSYSGNTIYF.